This entry concerns a single T cell receptor (beta chain). Its target is not known. The read ends 3 residues before the CDR3 terminus; that terminus is restored from the germline J gene. Data came from immunoSEQ multiplex PCR; TCRdb stores just in-frame clones and leaves some out. Found here are tens of thousands of clones; the top ten clones hold around 3.2%. These data are taken from a study of T cells in women clearing cervical HPV infection. Study in general: Control women cleared a single incident HPV16 infection within 12 months. Case blood was drawn when the lesion was first found; control blood after infection became undetectable.

Study-level findings and limits: Timing of associations relative to infection is unclear; T-cell subsets were not isolated.

Prevalent HPV16 infections were excluded; only incident single HPV16 infections included. CDR1 and CDR2 (germline): MNHNS, SASEGT. The CDR3 covers 17 residues. Trimming cost V 2 bases and J 3 bases, with 19 bases left between them. This sequence originates from a woman between 18 and 69 years old with a cervical HPV16 infection that either progressed to CIN3+ or cleared (not recorded which). The chain is built from TRBV6-1 and TRBJ1-2; unclear D gene. The sequenced sample consisted of blood buffy coat. The CDR3 loop reads CASSERVRASEHYGYTF. The part of the CDR3 DNA that was read is TGTGCCAGCAGTGAACGAGTGCGGGCTTCCGAGCACTATGGC.